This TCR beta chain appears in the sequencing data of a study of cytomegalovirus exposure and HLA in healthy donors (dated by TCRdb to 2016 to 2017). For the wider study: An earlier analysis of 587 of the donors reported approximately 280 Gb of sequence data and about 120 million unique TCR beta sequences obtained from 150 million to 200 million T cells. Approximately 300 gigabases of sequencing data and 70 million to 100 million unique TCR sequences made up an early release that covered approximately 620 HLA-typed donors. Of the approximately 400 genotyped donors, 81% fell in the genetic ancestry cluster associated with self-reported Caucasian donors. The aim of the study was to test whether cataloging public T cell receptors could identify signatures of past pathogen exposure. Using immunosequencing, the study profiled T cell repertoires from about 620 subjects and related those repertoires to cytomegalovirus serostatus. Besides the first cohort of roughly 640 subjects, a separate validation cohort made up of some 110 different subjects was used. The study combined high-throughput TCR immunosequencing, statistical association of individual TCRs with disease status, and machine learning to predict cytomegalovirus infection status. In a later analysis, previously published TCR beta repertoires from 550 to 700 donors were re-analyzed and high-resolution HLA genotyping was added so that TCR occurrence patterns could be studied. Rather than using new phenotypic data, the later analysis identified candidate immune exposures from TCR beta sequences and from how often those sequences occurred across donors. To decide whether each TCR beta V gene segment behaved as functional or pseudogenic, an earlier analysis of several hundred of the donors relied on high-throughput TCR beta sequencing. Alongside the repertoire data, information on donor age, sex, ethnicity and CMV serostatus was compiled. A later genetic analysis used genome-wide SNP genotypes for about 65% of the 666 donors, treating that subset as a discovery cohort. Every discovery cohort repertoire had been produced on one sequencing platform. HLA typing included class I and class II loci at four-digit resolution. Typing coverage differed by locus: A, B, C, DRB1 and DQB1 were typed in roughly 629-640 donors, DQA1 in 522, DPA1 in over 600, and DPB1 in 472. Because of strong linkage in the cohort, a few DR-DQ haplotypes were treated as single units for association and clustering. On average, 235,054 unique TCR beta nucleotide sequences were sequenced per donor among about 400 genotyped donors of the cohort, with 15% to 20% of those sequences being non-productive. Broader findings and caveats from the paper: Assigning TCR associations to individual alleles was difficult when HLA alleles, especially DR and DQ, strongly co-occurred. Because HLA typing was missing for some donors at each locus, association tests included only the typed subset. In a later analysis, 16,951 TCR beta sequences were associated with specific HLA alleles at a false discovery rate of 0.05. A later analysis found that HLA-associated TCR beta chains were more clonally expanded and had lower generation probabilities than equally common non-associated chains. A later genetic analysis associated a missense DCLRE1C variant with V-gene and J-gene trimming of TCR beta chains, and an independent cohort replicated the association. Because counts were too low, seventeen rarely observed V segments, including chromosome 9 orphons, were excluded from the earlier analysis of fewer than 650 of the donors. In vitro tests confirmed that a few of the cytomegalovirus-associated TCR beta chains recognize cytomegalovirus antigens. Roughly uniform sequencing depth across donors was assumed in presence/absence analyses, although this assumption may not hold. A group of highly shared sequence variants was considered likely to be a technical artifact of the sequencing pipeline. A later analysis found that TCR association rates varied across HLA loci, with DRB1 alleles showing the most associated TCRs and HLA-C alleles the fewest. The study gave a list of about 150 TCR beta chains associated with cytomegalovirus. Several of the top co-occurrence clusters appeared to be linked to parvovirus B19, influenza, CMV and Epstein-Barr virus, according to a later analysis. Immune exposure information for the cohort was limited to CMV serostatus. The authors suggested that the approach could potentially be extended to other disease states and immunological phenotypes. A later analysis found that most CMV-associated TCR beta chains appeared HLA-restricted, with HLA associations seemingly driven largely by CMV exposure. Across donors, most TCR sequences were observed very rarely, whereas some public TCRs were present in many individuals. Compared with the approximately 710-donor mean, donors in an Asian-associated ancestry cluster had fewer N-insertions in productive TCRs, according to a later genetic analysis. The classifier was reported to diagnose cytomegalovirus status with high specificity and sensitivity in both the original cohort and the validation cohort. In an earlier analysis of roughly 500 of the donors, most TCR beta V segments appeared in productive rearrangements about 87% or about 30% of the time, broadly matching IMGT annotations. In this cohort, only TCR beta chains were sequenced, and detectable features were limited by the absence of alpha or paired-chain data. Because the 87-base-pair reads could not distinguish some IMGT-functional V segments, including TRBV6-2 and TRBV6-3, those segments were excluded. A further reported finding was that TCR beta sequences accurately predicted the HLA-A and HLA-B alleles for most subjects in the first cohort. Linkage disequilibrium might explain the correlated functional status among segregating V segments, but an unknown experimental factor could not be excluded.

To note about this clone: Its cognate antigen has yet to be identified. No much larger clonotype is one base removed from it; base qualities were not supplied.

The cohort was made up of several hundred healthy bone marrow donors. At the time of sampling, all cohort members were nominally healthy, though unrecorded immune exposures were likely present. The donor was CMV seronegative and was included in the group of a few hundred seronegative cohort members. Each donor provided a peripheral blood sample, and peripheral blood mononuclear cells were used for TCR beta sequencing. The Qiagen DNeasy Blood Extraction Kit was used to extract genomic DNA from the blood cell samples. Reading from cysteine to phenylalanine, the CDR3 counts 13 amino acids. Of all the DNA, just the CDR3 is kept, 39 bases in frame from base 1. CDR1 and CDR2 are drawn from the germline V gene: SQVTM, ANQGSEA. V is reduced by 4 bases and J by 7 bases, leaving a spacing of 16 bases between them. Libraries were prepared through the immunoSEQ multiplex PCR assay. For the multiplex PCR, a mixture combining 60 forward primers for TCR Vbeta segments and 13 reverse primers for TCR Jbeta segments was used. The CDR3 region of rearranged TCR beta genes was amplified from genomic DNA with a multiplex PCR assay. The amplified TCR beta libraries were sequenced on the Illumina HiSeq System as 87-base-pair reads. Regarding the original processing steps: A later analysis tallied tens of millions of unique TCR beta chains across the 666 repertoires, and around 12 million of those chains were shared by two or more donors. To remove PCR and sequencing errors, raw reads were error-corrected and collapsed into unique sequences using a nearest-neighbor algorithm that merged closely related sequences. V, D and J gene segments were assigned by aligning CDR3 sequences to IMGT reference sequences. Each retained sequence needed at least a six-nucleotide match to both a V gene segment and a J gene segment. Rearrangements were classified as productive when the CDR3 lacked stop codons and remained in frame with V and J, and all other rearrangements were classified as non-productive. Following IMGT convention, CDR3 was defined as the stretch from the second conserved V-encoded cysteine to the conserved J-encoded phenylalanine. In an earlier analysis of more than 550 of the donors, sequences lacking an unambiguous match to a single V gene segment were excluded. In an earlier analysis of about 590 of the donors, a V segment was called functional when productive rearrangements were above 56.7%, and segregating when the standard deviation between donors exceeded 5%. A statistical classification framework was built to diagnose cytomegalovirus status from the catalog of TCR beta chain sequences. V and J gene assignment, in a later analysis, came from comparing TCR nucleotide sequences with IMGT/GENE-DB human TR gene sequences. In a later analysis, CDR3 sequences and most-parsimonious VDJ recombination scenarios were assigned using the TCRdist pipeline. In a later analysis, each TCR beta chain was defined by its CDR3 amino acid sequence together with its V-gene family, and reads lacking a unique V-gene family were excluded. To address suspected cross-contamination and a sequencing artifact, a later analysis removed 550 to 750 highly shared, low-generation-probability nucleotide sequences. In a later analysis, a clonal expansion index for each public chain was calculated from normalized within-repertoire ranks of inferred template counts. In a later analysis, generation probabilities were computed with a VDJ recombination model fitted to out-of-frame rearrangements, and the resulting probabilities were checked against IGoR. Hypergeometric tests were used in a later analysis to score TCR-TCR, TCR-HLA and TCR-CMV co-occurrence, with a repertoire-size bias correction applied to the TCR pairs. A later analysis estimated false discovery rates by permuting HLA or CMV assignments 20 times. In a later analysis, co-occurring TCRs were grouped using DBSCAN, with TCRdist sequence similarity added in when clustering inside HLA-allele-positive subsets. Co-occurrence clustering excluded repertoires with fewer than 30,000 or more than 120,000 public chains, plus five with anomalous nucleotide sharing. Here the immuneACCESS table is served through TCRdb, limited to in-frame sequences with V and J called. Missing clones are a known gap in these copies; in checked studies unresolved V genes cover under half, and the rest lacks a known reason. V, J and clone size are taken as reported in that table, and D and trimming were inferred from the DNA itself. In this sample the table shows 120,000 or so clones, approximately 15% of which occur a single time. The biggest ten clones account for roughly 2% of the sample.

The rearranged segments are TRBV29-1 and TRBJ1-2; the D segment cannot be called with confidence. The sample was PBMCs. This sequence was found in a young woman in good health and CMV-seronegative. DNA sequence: TGCAGCGTTGGTTCGGATTTTTGGAGTGGCTACACCTTC. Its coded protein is CSVGSDFWSGYTF.